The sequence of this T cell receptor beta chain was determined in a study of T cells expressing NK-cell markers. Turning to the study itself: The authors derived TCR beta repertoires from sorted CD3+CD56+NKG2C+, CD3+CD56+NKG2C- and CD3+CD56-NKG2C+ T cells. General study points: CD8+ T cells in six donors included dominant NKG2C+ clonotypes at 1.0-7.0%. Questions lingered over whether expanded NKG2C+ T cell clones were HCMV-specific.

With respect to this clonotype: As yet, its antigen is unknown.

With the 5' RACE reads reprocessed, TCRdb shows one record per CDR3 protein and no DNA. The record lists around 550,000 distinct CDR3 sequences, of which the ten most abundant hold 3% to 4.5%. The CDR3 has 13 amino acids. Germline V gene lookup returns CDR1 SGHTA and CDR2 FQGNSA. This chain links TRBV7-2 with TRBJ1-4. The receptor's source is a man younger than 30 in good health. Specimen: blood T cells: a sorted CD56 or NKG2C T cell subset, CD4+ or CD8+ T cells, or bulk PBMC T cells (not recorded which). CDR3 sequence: CASSPGIREKLFF. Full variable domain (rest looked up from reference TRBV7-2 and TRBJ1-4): GAGVSQSPSNKVTEKGKDVELRCDPISGHTALYWYRQSLGQGLEFLIYFQGNSAPDKSGLPSDRFSAERTGGSVSTLTIQRTQQEDSAVYLCASSPGIREKLFFGSGTQLSVL.